This record concerns one TCR beta chain sequence. The data stem from a study of cytomegalovirus exposure and HLA in healthy donors. Trimming cost V 0 bases and J 0 bases, with 12 bases left between them. The CDR3 is 17 residues long. CDR1 and CDR2 from the germline V gene are SGHDT and YYEEEE. 13 Jbeta primers and 60 Vbeta primers were used for the PCR. The repertoire was sequenced with immunoSEQ multiplex PCR; TCRdb's copy has only in-frame clones and lacks some. The sample data list 50,000 to 70,000 clones. The chain joins TRBV5-6 to TRBJ2-2; D is ambiguous. The sequence came from a woman aged 18-30 years in good health and CMV-seronegative. The source material was PBMCs. This CDR3 reads CASSLGLTNPNTGELFF. The DNA of the CDR3 is TGTGCCAGCAGCTTGGGGCTTACTAATCCGAACACCGGGGAGCTGTTTTTT.